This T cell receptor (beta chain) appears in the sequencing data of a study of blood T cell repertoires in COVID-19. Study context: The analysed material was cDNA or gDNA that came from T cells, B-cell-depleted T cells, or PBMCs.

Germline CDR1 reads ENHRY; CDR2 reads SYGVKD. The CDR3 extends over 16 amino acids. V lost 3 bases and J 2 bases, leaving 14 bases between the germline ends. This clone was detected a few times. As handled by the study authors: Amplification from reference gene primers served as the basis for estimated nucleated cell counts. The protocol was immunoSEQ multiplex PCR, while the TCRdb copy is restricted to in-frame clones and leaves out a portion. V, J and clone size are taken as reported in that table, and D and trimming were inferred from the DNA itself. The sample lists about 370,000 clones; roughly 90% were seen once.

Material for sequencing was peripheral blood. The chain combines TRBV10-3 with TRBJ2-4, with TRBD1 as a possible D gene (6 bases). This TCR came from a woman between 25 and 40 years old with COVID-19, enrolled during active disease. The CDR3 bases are TGTGCCATCAGTGAAGGTCTGGGGGCGACCAAAAACATTCAGTACTTC. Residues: CAISEGLGATKNIQYF.